The 10 T cell receptor beta chains below all came from one sample that was sequenced in a study of human T cells and chemical hapten exposure. The time point denotes: patch test 1, 2 weeks after DPC sensitization. Noted treatment: therapeutic diphenylcyclopropenone sensitization with weekly scalp DPC. In TCRdb, the RACE reads were re-called with MiXCR into one record per CDR3 protein. The repertoire includes around 77,000 distinct CDR3 sequences, more than 8% of them detected once, and 3% to 3.5% sits in the top ten. Sequencing was performed on whole blood, taken in connection with sensitization to the hapten diphenylcyclopropenone (DPC). These receptors were obtained from a woman in her thirties or forties with alopecia areata. Some clones in this sample may be carry-over from other donors' samples.

The V and J genes are TRBV28 and TRBJ2-7; TRBD2 is a possible D gene (7 bases). CDR1 is MDHEN and CDR2 is SYDVKM in the germline V gene. The CDR3 has 16 residues. Trimming left V 7 bases short and J 2 bases short, with 21 bases between. CDR3 loop: CASNARGATGAYEQYF. In nucleotides, the CDR3 is TGTGCCAGCAATGCCCGGGGGGCGACGGGAGCCTACGAGCAGTACTTC.

This clonotype has more than one count but fewer than ten. CDR3 sequence (DNA): TGTGCCAGCAGTCCCCAGACAGATACTGAAGCTTTCTTT. Its translation: CASSPQTDTEAFF. The chain links TRBV12-3 or TRBV12-4 to TRBJ1-1; perhaps TRBD1 as D (5 bases). V dropped 5 bases and J dropped 5 bases, with 12 bases sitting between them. The CDR3 length is 13 residues.

This clonotype was seen at least ten times. The chain is built from TRBV5-5 and TRBJ1-4, with 9 bases fitting TRBD1. The J segment lost 7 bases and the V segment lost 0 bases, leaving 7 bases of the junction unmatched. This CDR3 has 16 residues. Per germline, CDR1 SGHKS and CDR2 YYEKEE (reference sequence). Here the CDR3 DNA reads TGTGCCAGCAGCTTGGAAGTGGGGACAGGGCGTGAAAAACTGTTTTTT. It translates to CASSLEVGTGREKLFF.

This clonotype was seen repeatedly, ten times or more. The CDR3 region is CASSLGQGLYNEQFF. For the CDR3, the DNA is TGTGCCAGTAGCCTGGGACAGGGGCTATACAATGAGCAGTTCTTC. The J gene is TRBJ2-1, the V gene TRBV19, with 10 bases aligning to TRBD1. V lost 6 bases, J lost 4 bases, and 6 bases stayed unmatched. This CDR3 has 15 residues. Germline CDR1 is LNHDA and CDR2 is SQIVND (reference sequence).

J is TRBJ2-4 and V is TRBV27, with D possibly matching TRBD2 (5 bases). Germline values: CDR1 MNHEY, CDR2 SMNVEV (reference sequence). V was shortened by 4 bases and J by 5 bases, with 9 bases between the two germline ends. CDR3 length: 13 amino acids. In DNA form, the CDR3 reads TGTGCCAGCAGTTCCAACGGGGAAAACATTCAGTACTTC. Its translation is CASSSNGENIQYF.

This chain uses TRBV4-3 with TRBJ2-2, with unresolved D. CDR3 length equals 15 residues. Germline-derived CDR1 and CDR2 are LGHNA and YSLEER. V was shortened by 0 bases and J by 1 base, with 6 bases between the two germline ends. The CDR3 DNA reads as TGCGCCAGCAGCCAAGATTTTGTGAACACCGGGGAGCTGTTTTTT. As protein: CASSQDFVNTGELFF.

This clonotype was detected a few times. The CDR3 spells CASSSRRTDTQYF. The CDR3 nucleotides are TGTGCCAGCAGTTCAAGACGGACAGATACGCAGTATTTT. The V gene is TRBV27, the J gene TRBJ2-3; no firm D call. Germline V lookup: CDR1 MNHEY, CDR2 SMNVEV (reference sequence). This CDR3 region has 13 residues. The germline V and J ends were trimmed by 4 bases and 3 bases, with 8 bases remaining between them.

This clonotype was observed a few times. J is TRBJ2-7 and V is TRBV20-1; 9 bases fit TRBD2. Germline V gives CDR1 DFQATT, CDR2 SNEGSKA (reference sequence). V lost 4 bases and J lost 5; bases outside the gene matches: 9. The CDR3 spans 14 residues. CDR3 sequence reads: CSATPGTSRDEQYF. CDR3 sequence (DNA): TGCAGTGCTACCCCCGGGACTAGCCGCGACGAGCAGTACTTC.

This clonotype showed up just a few times. This rearrangement joins TRBV6-6 to TRBJ2-1; unclear D gene. This CDR3 has 11 amino acids. The V end was cut by 7 bases, the J end by 0 bases, with 1 base between. Germline CDR1 MNHNY, CDR2 SVGAGI (reference sequence). The CDR3 nucleotides read TGTGCCAGCACCTCCTACAATGAGCAGTTCTTC. Encoded protein: CASTSYNEQFF.

The chain links TRBV5-1 to TRBJ2-1; D tentatively fits TRBD1 or TRBD2 (5 bases each). V was clipped by 5 bases and J by 7 bases, with 13 bases between them. The CDR3 is 13 amino acids. Germline V gene lookup returns CDR1 SGHRS and CDR2 YFSETQ. The CDR3 bases are TGCGCCAGCAGAGATTATGAGGGGAATGAGCAGTTCTTC. Its translation is CASRDYEGNEQFF.